Listed below are T cell receptor beta chains from one sample, sequenced in a study of monozygotic twins with inflammatory bowel disease. From the 5' RACE reads, TCRdb lists one entry per CDR3 protein and no DNA. The table for this sample gives about 330,000 distinct CDR3 sequences. Sample: blood. Source of these receptors: a human donor with ulcerative colitis or Crohn's disease, or a healthy co-twin of an affected twin (not recorded which). Both conserved end residues are part of each CDR3.

v_gene	j_gene	CDR3aa
TRBV5-1	TRBJ2-2	CASSIPLAGGGGELFF
TRBV4-1	TRBJ1-4	CASAMGGIGEKLFF
TRBV6-1	TRBJ1-3	CASSDLGVLSGNTIYF
TRBV20-1	TRBJ2-5	CSARVLGGANRVETQYF
TRBV15	TRBJ2-6	CATRRDRASPGANVLTF
TRBV29-1	TRBJ1-6	CSVGSGLSNSPLHF
TRBV20-1	TRBJ1-1	CSVNRGLGTEAFF
TRBV4-1	TRBJ1-5	CASSQGPRGPGNQPQHF
TRBV7-8	TRBJ1-1	CASSGRVSGNEAFF
TRBV12-3/TRBV12-4	TRBJ2-2	CASSFRGPGELFF
TRBV11-2	TRBJ2-2	CASNIILGGTGELFF
TRBV7-9	TRBJ2-3	CASSHRLAGSTDTQYF
TRBV7-9	TRBJ1-1	CASSPTVGEAFF
TRBV7-2	TRBJ2-7	CASSPNPDNYEQYF
TRBV7-2	TRBJ2-7	CASSLPWTVGNDEQYF
TRBV18	TRBJ2-7	CASSPPTGQVIMSEQYF
TRBV19	TRBJ2-5	CASSGLAGQETQYF
TRBV20-1	TRBJ2-5	CSAKRTGGQTQYF
TRBV12-3/TRBV12-4	TRBJ2-1	CASRLTGLAGENEQFF
TRBV4-2	TRBJ2-3	CASSQDIRAGTVTDTQYF
TRBV9	TRBJ2-1	CASSSQGGQDEQFF
TRBV5-1	TRBJ2-3	CASKQGTSTDTQYF
TRBV12-3/TRBV12-4	TRBJ1-1	CASSFSRVTEAFF
TRBV28	TRBJ2-1	CASSPIGQAPVGEQFF
TRBV19	TRBJ2-7	CASSLGDSNYEQYF
TRBV5-1	TRBJ2-7	CASSPGQGGSYEQYF
TRBV12-3/TRBV12-4	TRBJ2-3	CASSLGTSEADTQYF
TRBV7-9	TRBJ1-2	CASSSPGFRGTNYGYTF
TRBV3-1	TRBJ2-2	CASRPSGSRSGELFF
TRBV11-2	TRBJ2-1	CASSFGDGLRNEQFF
TRBV5-1	TRBJ2-3	CASGLVGSFTDTQYF
TRBV7-9	TRBJ2-3	CASSYGTEGNTQYF
TRBV20-1	TRBJ2-4	CSAPEGDRVANMQYF
TRBV6-5	TRBJ2-1	CASTGRNEQFF
TRBV4-3	TRBJ2-7	CASSQDPGLSSYEQYF
TRBV4-2	TRBJ2-3	CASSQYPGKHTDTQYF
TRBV12-3/TRBV12-4	TRBJ1-5	CASSLYANSIQPQHF
TRBV20-1	TRBJ2-3	CSASDLRTGGSTDTQYF
TRBV5-1	TRBJ1-1	CASSRTGTATEAFF
TRBV30	TRBJ1-5	CAWSVGRQGSQPQHF
TRBV4-3	TRBJ2-2	CASSQVMGYTGELFF
TRBV2	TRBJ1-2	CASSAGTGSNTF
TRBV12-3/TRBV12-4	TRBJ2-3	CASKQTSGGVYTQYF
TRBV28	TRBJ2-5	CASSPLDRAQETQYF
TRBV28	TRBJ1-6	CASRNAGGSNSPLHF
TRBV7-9	TRBJ2-2	CASSAVLGLAGELFF
TRBV3-1	TRBJ1-2	CASSPLPTGGGYGYTF
TRBV5-1	TRBJ2-2	CASSLGYGTSGHNTGELFF
TRBV14	TRBJ2-1	CASSPQPGGQGAKEQFF
TRBV10-3	TRBJ2-3	CAISEIERGTDTQYF
TRBV5-1	TRBJ2-7	CASSLAALDLSYEQYF